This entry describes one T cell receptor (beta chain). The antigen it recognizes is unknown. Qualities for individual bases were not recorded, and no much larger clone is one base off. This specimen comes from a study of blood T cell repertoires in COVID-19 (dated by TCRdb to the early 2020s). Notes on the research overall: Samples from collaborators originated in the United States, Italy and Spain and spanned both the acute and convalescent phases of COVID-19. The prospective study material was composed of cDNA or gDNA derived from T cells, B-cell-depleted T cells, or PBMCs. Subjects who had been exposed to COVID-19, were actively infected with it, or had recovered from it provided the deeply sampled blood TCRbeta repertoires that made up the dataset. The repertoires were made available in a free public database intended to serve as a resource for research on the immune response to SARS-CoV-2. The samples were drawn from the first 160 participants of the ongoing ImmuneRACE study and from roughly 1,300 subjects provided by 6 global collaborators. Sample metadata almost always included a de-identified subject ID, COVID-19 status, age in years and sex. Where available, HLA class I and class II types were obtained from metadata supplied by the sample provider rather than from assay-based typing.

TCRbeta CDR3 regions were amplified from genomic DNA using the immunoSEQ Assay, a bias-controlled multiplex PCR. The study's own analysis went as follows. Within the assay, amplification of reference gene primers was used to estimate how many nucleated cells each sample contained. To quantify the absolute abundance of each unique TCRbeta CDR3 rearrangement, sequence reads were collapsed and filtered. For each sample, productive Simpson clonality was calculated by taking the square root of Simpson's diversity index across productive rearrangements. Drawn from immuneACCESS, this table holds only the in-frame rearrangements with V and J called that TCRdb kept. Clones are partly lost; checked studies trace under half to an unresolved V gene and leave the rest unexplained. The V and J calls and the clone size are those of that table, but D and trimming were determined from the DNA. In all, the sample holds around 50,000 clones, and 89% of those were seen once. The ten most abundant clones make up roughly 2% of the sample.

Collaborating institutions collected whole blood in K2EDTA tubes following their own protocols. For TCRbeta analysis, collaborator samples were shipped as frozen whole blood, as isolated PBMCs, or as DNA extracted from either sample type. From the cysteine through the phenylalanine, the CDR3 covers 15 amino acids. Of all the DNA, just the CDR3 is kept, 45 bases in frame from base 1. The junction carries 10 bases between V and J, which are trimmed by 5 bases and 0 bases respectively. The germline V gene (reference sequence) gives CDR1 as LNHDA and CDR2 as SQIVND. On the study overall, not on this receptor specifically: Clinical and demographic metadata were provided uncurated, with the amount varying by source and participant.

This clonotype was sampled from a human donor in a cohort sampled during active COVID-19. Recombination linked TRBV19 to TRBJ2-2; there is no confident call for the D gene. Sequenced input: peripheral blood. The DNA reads TGTGCCAGTAGTCTGGAGCTAGCGAACACCGGGGAGCTGTTTTTT. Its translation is CASSLELANTGELFF.